The clone carrying this TCR beta chain was recorded a few times. Its antigen is unknown. This specimen comes from a study of CD8 T cells in ankylosing spondylitis. Study results and caveats: From matched ankylosing spondylitis synovial fluid, disease-linked clones were reportedly recovered at significantly enriched levels.

The CDR3 covers 15 residues. Germline CDR1 DFQATT, CDR2 SNEGSKA (reference sequence). V was cut by 1 base and J by 2 bases, with 15 bases left in between. As the method for making TCR beta libraries, quantitative 5'-RACE with molecular barcodes was used. Using its own MiXCR run on the 5' RACE reads, TCRdb lists one record per CDR3 protein. The sample includes approximately 290,000 distinct CDR3 sequences, around 20% of them seen just once. The sample comprised blood, either unsorted or a sorted T cell fraction (not recorded which). This clonotype originated in a female donor with ankylosing spondylitis or in good health (not recorded which). This chain joins TRBV20-1 and TRBJ2-7; D is perhaps TRBD1 or TRBD2 (6 bases each). CDR3 DNA: TGCAGTGCTAGAGGGGGACTCGGGGGCCCCTACGAGCAGTACTTC. Translating it yields CSARGGLGGPYEQYF.